This T cell receptor beta chain was captured in a study of chemoradiotherapy in HPV16-positive cancers. Study-wide background: Candidate HPV-specific clones and shared TCR motifs came from two HPV16-positive patients. Study observations and caveats: Non-HPV-specific T cells did not expand in tumors during treatment, whereas candidate HPV-specific clones and E7-related motifs did. The functional HPV-specific definition rests on just two HPV16-positive patients.

The table came from immunoSEQ multiplex PCR; TCRdb's copy has only in-frame clones and leaves some out. The table records 25,000 to 40,000 clones, 80% to 90% of them present only once. Germline V lookup: CDR1 LNHDA, CDR2 SQIVND (reference sequence). V was pared by 7 bases and J by 0 bases, with 6 bases between. The CDR3 runs 13 residues. Repeated repertoire sampling spanned the course of chemoradiotherapy. As for this clone: Its cognate antigen is unknown.

Sequences were derived from blood, sampled from a patient who underwent chemoradiotherapy. V and J are TRBV19 and TRBJ2-2; no clear D gene. The origin of this receptor is a human donor with HPV-associated anogenital cancer. The CDR3 coding sequence is TGTGCCAGTAACACAGCGAACACCGGGGAGCTGTTTTTT. Amino acids: CASNTANTGELFF.